This T cell receptor (beta chain) was retrieved from a study of control samples from healthy donors and cancer patients. CDR3 length: 16 residues. Trimming pared 3 bases from V and 0 bases from J, leaving 14 bases between. Germline V gives CDR1 KGHSH, CDR2 LQKENI. The method was immunoSEQ multiplex PCR; TCRdb's version includes in-frame clones alone and lacks a portion of them. The sample carries some 70,000 clones, 75% to 85% recorded once. The chain recombines TRBV18 with TRBJ2-5, with a weak D call TRBD1 (5 bases). The sequence was collected from a man between 60 and 75 years old in good health. What was sequenced was blood. This CDR3 is CASSPKTDPYQETQYF. Here the CDR3 DNA reads TGTGCCAGCTCACCTAAGACAGACCCGTACCAAGAGACCCAGTACTTC.